The TCR beta chain described here comes from a study of CD4+ T cells in melanoma. The protocol was immunoSEQ multiplex PCR, while the TCRdb copy is restricted to in-frame clones and leaves out a portion. The sample has roughly 16,000 clones; approximately 76% are singletons. Germline V gives CDR1 SEHNR, CDR2 FQNEAQ (reference sequence). The ends lost 8 bases at V and 5 bases at J; junction bases unmatched: 13. This CDR3 has 15 residues. Sequenced: cells from a culture (not recorded whether cultured in vitro). The clonotype was recovered from a human donor with melanoma. The rearrangement joins TRBV7-9 to TRBJ2-3; 7 bases are a match to TRBD1. CDR3 loop: CASRRDRAELDTQYF. The CDR3 nucleotides are TGTGCCAGCCGGCGCGACAGGGCCGAACTAGATACGCAGTATTTT.